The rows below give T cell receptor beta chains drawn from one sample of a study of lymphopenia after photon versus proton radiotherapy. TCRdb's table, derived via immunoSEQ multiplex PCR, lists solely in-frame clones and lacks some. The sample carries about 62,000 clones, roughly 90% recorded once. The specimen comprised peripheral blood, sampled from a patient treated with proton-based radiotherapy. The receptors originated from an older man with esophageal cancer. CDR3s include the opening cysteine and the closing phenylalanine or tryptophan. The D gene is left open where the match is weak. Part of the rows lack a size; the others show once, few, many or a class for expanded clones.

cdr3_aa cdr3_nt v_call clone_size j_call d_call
CASSPIGGNTQYF TGTGCCAGCAGCCCGATTGGGGGAAATACGCAGTATTTT TRBV13 few TRBJ2-3 -
CASSVGLAGWNEQFF TGTGCCAGCAGCGTAGGACTAGCGGGGTGGAATGAGCAGTTCTTC TRBV9 few TRBJ2-1 TRBD2
CASSPGQGWDEKLFF TGTGCCAGCAGCCCGGGACAGGGGTGGGATGAAAAACTGTTTTTT TRBV27 - TRBJ1-4 TRBD1
CASSFRVNDEQFF TGTGCCAGCAGCTTCAGGGTAAACGATGAGCAGTTCTTC TRBV7-2 few TRBJ2-1 -
CASSLEGGEKLFF TGTGCCAGCAGCTTAGAGGGGGGTGAAAAACTGTTTTTT TRBV7-2 - TRBJ1-4 -
CASSWTAGGGEQYF TGTGCCAGCAGCTGGACCGCCGGGGGAGGCGAGCAGTACTTC TRBV7-2 - TRBJ2-7 -
CASSEGSRDYSPLHF TGTGCCAGCAGTGAGGGGTCCAGGGACTATTCACCCCTCCACTTT TRBV6-1 - TRBJ1-6 -
CASSLGRQLGSEQYF TGTGCCAGCAGCTTAGGGCGGCAGTTGGGGAGCGAGCAGTACTTC TRBV7-6 once TRBJ2-7 -
CASSLVGLNTGELFF TGTGCCAGCAGCTTAGTGGGCCTGAACACCGGGGAGCTGTTTTTT TRBV7-9 - TRBJ2-2 -
CASSWGTRGNQPQHF TGTGCCAGCAGTTGGGGAACTAGGGGCAATCAGCCCCAGCATTTT TRBV6-5 - TRBJ1-5 -
CASRRGTGGRNTEAFF TGTGCCAGTAGACGAGGGACAGGGGGTCGGAACACTGAAGCTTTCTTT TRBV19 - TRBJ1-1 TRBD1
CAWKLDRDEQYF TGTGCCTGGAAATTAGACAGGGACGAGCAGTACTTC TRBV30 - TRBJ2-7 TRBD1
CASRRTGDRNTIYF TGTGCCAGCAGAAGGACAGGGGACCGAAACACCATATATTTT TRBV6-5 - TRBJ1-3 TRBD1
CASSLGPNSYNEQLF TGTGCCAGCAGCTTGGGCCCCAACTCCTACAATGAGCAGCTCTTC TRBV5-4 - TRBJ2-1 -
CASSRNPGQGVEAFF TGCGCCAGCAGCCGCAATCCGGGACAGGGGGTAGAAGCTTTCTTT TRBV4-3 - TRBJ1-1 TRBD1
CASLIRFGNSPLHF TGTGCCAGCTTAATCCGGTTTGGTAATTCACCCCTCCACTTT TRBV27 few TRBJ1-6 -
CASSSLAGGRMLETQYF TGTGCCAGCAGCTCACTAGCGGGAGGGAGAATGCTCGAGACCCAGTACTTC TRBV7-2 - TRBJ2-5 TRBD2
CASSPILDTLGLAKNIQYF TGTGCCAGCAGCCCAATACTCGACACGTTGGGCCTAGCCAAAAACATTCAGTACTTC TRBV11-2 - TRBJ2-4 -
CASSRDRAGQPQHF TGTGCCAGCAGCCGGGACAGGGCTGGTCAGCCCCAGCATTTT TRBV6-1 once TRBJ1-5 TRBD1
CASSQERGLAGADTQYF TGCGCCAGCAGCCAAGAGAGGGGACTAGCGGGAGCAGATACGCAGTATTTT TRBV4-3 - TRBJ2-3 TRBD2
CASSPGTGYNEQFF TGTGCCAGCTCTCCCGGGACAGGGTACAATGAGCAGTTCTTC TRBV18 - TRBJ2-1 TRBD1
CASRGGLSSYNSPLHF TGTGCCAGCAGGGGTGGACTTAGCTCCTATAATTCACCCCTCCACTTT TRBV7-9 once TRBJ1-6 -
CASSVTSGGPRTDTQYF TGCGCCAGCAGCGTGACTAGCGGGGGGCCCCGCACAGATACGCAGTATTTT TRBV5-1 - TRBJ2-3 TRBD2
CASSPDDRDTEAFF TGTGCCAGCAGTCCCGATGACAGGGACACTGAAGCTTTCTTT TRBV6-1 - TRBJ1-1 TRBD1
CASSEVRTHYSYEQYF TGTGCCAGCAGTGAAGTGAGGACCCACTACTCCTACGAGCAGTACTTC TRBV6-1 - TRBJ2-7 -
CASSIHLGAGELFF TGTGCCAGTAGTATTCACCTTGGGGCCGGGGAGCTGTTTTTT TRBV19 once TRBJ2-2 -
CASSSWTGTGKLFF TGTGCCAGCAGCTCTTGGACAGGTACCGGAAAACTGTTTTTT TRBV5-6 once TRBJ1-4 TRBD1
CASSLEPREFSGNTIYF TGTGCCAGCAGCTTAGAGCCGAGGGAATTCTCTGGAAACACCATATATTTT TRBV7-6 - TRBJ1-3 -
CASSVGQGAGEQFF TGTGCCAGCAGCGTAGGACAGGGGGCCGGTGAGCAGTTCTTC TRBV9 - TRBJ2-1 TRBD1
CASSSTANTEAFF TGTGCCAGTAGTAGTACAGCGAACACTGAAGCTTTCTTT TRBV19 - TRBJ1-1 -
CASSVGIGRVVPNTGELFF TGTGCCAGCAGCGTAGGGATTGGCAGGGTGGTCCCGAACACCGGGGAGCTGTTTTTT TRBV9 - TRBJ2-2 -
CASRGGRPYEQYF TGTGCCAGCAGGGGAGGGCGACCCTACGAGCAGTACTTC TRBV27 - TRBJ2-7 TRBD2
CAISDLAGGQSSYNEQFF TGTGCCATCAGTGACCTAGCGGGCGGTCAAAGCTCCTACAATGAGCAGTTCTTC TRBV10-3 - TRBJ2-1 TRBD2
CASSYSSGGAYTEAFF TGTGCCAGCAGTTACTCCTCAGGGGGCGCTTACACTGAAGCTTTCTTT TRBV6-6 few TRBJ1-1 TRBD1
CASSQSDSPGPTYEQYF TGTGCCAGCAGCCAGTCTGATTCGCCAGGTCCTACCTACGAGCAGTACTTC TRBV14 - TRBJ2-7 -
CASSFRGGRETQYF TGTGCCAGCAGCTTTAGAGGGGGTCGGGAGACCCAGTACTTC TRBV7-9 once TRBJ2-5 -
CASSITGGETQYF TGTGCCAGTAGTATTACGGGAGGCGAGACCCAGTACTTC TRBV19 - TRBJ2-5 TRBD2